This T cell receptor beta chain was sequenced for a study of blood T cell repertoires in COVID-19. Whole-study context: Italy, Spain and the United States were the sources of the convalescent and acute COVID-19 samples. From T cells, B-cell-depleted T cells, or PBMCs came the material, which was cDNA or gDNA.

Germline assignment: CDR1 SQVTM and CDR2 ANQGSEA. CDR3 size: 15 residues. J lost 1 base, V lost 2 bases, and 4 bases had no gene match. Under the authors' procedure: Reference gene primer amplification gave nucleated cell count estimates. Produced via immunoSEQ multiplex PCR; TCRdb's table is partial and in-frame only. V and J calls and clone size follow that table, whereas D and trimming were derived from the DNA. In the table there are 45,000 to 65,000 clones, about 90% of which are singletons. Specimen: peripheral blood. The rearrangement uses TRBV29-1 and TRBJ2-2; 7 nucleotides align to TRBD1. This sequence was found in an elderly man in a cohort sampled during active COVID-19. In nucleotides, the CDR3 is TGCAGCGTTGAATACCGGGACAGGAACACCGGGGAGCTGTTTTTT. This sequence encodes CSVEYRDRNTGELFF.